This T cell receptor (beta chain) was sequenced for a study of blood T cells in healthy people across ages. For the second PCR, which ran for about 6 to 11 cycles, a sample-barcoded 5' primer and a J-beta primer mix were used. Unique molecular identifiers of 12 random nucleotides labeled each cDNA. A single record per CDR3 protein comes from TCRdb applying MiXCR to the 5' RACE reads. The sample carries some 640,000 distinct CDR3 sequences, roughly 31% recorded once. Ten or more counts support this clonotype. The V end lost 9 bases, the J end lost 4 bases, and 16 bases lay between the germline ends. The CDR3 is 13 amino acids. The germline gives CDR1 MGHDK, CDR2 SYGVNS.

This sequence joins TRBV25-1 and TRBJ2-7; TRBD1 might be the D (6 bases). Sequenced sample: blood. The TCR originated in a woman of 80 years or more in good health. The CDR3, as DNA: TGTGCCAGTCAGACAGGATTTGGTTACGAGCAGTACTTC. As protein: CASQTGFGYEQYF.